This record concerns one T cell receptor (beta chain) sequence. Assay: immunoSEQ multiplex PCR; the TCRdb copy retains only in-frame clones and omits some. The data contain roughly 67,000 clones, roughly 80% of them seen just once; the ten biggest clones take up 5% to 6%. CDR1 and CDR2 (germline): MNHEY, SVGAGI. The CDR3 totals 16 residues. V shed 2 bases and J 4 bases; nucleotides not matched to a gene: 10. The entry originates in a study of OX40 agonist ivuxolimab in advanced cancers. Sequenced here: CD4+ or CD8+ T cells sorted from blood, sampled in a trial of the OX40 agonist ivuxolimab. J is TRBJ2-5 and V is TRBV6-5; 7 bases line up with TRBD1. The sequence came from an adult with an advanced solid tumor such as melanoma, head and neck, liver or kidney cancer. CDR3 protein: CASSYTRDSEGETQYF. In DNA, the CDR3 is TGTGCCAGCAGTTACACCCGGGACAGTGAGGGAGAGACCCAGTACTTC.